This T cell receptor (beta chain) was recorded in a study of cytomegalovirus exposure and HLA in healthy donors. Regarding this clone: What it recognizes is unknown.

General study results and limits: In a later analysis, a missense DCLRE1C variant was linked to TCR beta V- and J-gene trimming. The later analysis indicated that the majority of CMV-associated TCR beta chains appeared HLA-restricted. A further, later analysis showed that HLA-associated TCR beta chains (compared with equally common others) were more clonally expanded.

In germline, CDR1 is SEHNR, CDR2 FQNEAQ (reference sequence). V lost 5 bases and J lost 2; bases outside the gene matches: 12. CDR3 length: 16 amino acids. PCR used 60 Vbeta primers and 13 Jbeta primers. In the source study's methods: In a later analysis, of roughly 83 million unique beta chains, some 10 million appeared in at least two donors. Profiling relied on immunoSEQ multiplex PCR, and the TCRdb table lists in-frame clones only, not all of them. The V and J calls and clone size are taken from that table; D and trimming were inferred from the DNA. The top ten clones hold 1.2% of a sample with 80,000 to 100,000 clones, 60% to 80% of them seen once.

The chain recombines TRBV7-9 with TRBJ2-7; 7 nucleotides line up with TRBD1. This receptor was identified in a female donor in good health and CMV-seronegative. Sequencing was carried out using PBMCs. The CDR3 DNA follows: TGTGCCAGCAGCCCAGTGCCGGGACAGAGAACCTACGAGCAGTACTTC. It encodes CASSPVPGQRTYEQYF.